Detailed here is one T cell receptor (beta chain). Its antigen is unknown. Here immunoSEQ multiplex PCR was the method, and the copy in TCRdb shows in-frame clones only, minus some. Found here are 110,000 to 150,000 clones, 92% of them singletons; the top ten hold 1.5% to 1.9%. This entry belongs to a study of CD4+ T cells in melanoma. The V and J ends lost 0 bases and 0 bases respectively, with 8 bases between them. Germline loops: CDR1 MNHEY, CDR2 SVGAGI. The CDR3 totals 15 residues. Findings and limits, study-wide: CD8+ T cell, macrophage and B cell function reportedly correlated with neoantigen-specific CD4+ T cells. Diverse differentiation states were reported for melanoma neoantigen-specific CD4+ T cells.

The TCR was taken from a human donor with melanoma. The rearrangement links TRBV6-5 to TRBJ1-1; D unclear. The CDR3 region is CASSYSPTLNTEAFF. DNA for the CDR3: TGTGCCAGCAGTTACTCCCCGACCCTGAACACTGAAGCTTTCTTT.